This TCR beta chain was documented in a study of early stage breast cancer tumors. Study context: Most invasive tumors, about 75% of the 16, were ER+/PR+/HER2-. Average read coverage per sample was roughly 10-fold.

Study outcomes and limitations: Comparing each tissue with blood distinguished tumor from normal in most of the 16 patients.

V shed 5 bases, J shed 0 bases, and the junction held 2 bases outside the gene matches. This CDR3 comprises 15 residues. Germline V gene sequence: CDR1 LNHDA, CDR2 SQIVND (reference sequence). Blood replicates held 0.5 ug DNA, tumor or normal breast approximately 1.5 ug, two each. Sequencing was performed with immunoSEQ multiplex PCR; in TCRdb, only in-frame clones are kept and a portion is missing. The table includes about 28,000 clones, 80% detected once. Of note for this clone: The antigen remains unidentified.

This receptor was taken from a person between 55 and 70 years old with breast cancer. Material for sequencing was blood. The V gene is TRBV19, the J gene TRBJ2-3, with 10 bases identical to TRBD2. The CDR3 is CASSPSGGSTDTQYF. In DNA, the CDR3 is TGTGCCAGTAGTCCTAGCGGGGGAAGCACAGATACGCAGTATTTT.